This record looks at one T cell receptor beta chain sequence and its context. Its antigen is currently not known. The record has no base qualities; no much larger clone is one base away. From the germline V gene, CDR1 is MNHEY and CDR2 is SVGAGI. Trimmed from V: 5 bases; trimmed from J: 3 bases; junction bases lacking a gene match: 7. The cysteine opens and the phenylalanine closes a CDR3 of 14 amino acids. Only CDR3 DNA remains: 42 bases, in frame from the first base. What the time point label conveys for this sample: baseline before first vaccination. Vaccinee samples were obtained from the UK trials COV001 and COV002, which included a single-blind randomized controlled phase 2/3 trial of AZD1222 (ChAdOx1 nCoV-19) in healthy adults. For TCRbeta chain sequencing, PBMC samples were collected from trial participants at day 0 and at day 28 after the second dose. The CDR3 regions of human TCRbeta chains were analyzed by immunosequencing. Concerning the study's data processing: Repertoire TCRs were matched against a reference library of SARS-CoV-2-specific TCRs generated with the MIRA antigen-specificity platform. Breadth meant the fraction of unique TCRs that were SARS-CoV-2-associated, whereas depth meant the fraction of total T cells that were SARS-CoV-2-associated. Using the MIRA data, each spike-specific TCR was mapped to the spike region that the TCR reacts to and placed in a CD4 or CD8 class. Log10-transformed breadth and depth values were compared by one-way ANOVA with Sidak's multiple comparisons tests. TCRdb obtained this table from immuneACCESS and retained in-frame rearrangements with V and J assigned. These tables miss some clones; where compared with another copy, unresolved V genes account for less than half of the shortfall, and the remainder is unexplained. D and trimming were read from the DNA, whereas the V and J calls and clone size are those reported in that table. The sample table holds 150,000 to 200,000 clones, of which 90% to 95% were seen once. The ten largest clones represent roughly 8.4% of the sample.

The data were taken from a study of T cell responses to AZD1222 COVID-19 vaccine (dated by TCRdb to about 2021). Study-wide context: AZD1222 recipients given second doses at about 4 weeks or at about 12 weeks were pooled, since spike-specific TCR depth and breadth were not found to differ between the two schedules. A total of just over 230 trial participants underwent TCR sequencing, of whom some 210 received two doses of AZD1222 and 26 received two doses of the MenACWY control vaccine. Trial participants were enrolled into age subgroups of 18-55, 56-69 and 70-plus years, which contained 148, 28 and 57 TCR-sequenced participants, respectively.

Study-level results and caveats: In the small 56-69-year group, the increase in depth fell short of significance, most likely because of low power. Conclusions about previously exposed vaccinees were limited because only six or seven AZD1222 recipients were SARS-CoV-2 seropositive at baseline. Because no day 14 peak-response samples were available, repertoires were characterized only after the peak T cell response. The vaccine-associated CD4 TCRs covered the entire spike protein, and the dominant responses fell in regions 160-218 and 743-854. Reportedly, almost half of the unique spike-specific TCRs recognized epitopes lying outside the regions that are mutated in the B.1.351 and B.1.1.7 variants. Most participants were white British and females outnumbered males, and the authors suggested that clonal diversity may have been underestimated. Spike-specific TCR breadth and depth rose significantly after two AZD1222 doses compared with day 0 and with MenACWY recipients.

The sample here was peripheral blood, taken on day 0 of AZD1222 vaccination. This chain is built from TRBV6-5 and TRBJ2-7; the junction holds 7 bases that match TRBD2. The source is an adult in good health. The CDR3 protein is CASSRLARGYEQYF. The DNA reads as follows: TGTGCCAGCAGTCGACTAGCTAGGGGCTACGAGCAGTACTTC.